This T cell receptor beta chain was sequenced during a study of T cell repertoires in cytomegalovirus infection. This clonotype has a count of ten or more. Antigen unknown. The CDR3 extends over 17 amino acids. J was trimmed by 4 bases and V by 1 base; bases with no gene match: 10. CDR1 and CDR2 from the germline V gene are SGHTA and FQGNSA. From the reads, TCRdb called clonotypes with MiXCR, one entry per CDR3 protein. Of about 770,000 distinct CDR3 sequences listed, roughly 29% were seen once; the top ten hold roughly 13%. The chain combines TRBV7-2 with TRBJ2-1; 7 positions match TRBD2. The sequence was collected from a human donor in good health (CMV status not recorded). Some clones in this sample may be carry-over from other donors' samples. The starting material was cultured CD8+ T cells from PBMCs, obtained from culture after CMV antigen stimulation. CDR3 DNA: TGTGCCAGCAGCTTAGAAGGGCCTAGCGGCCTATACAATGAGCAGTTCTTC. It encodes CASSLEGPSGLYNEQFF.